These 19 T cell receptor beta chains came from one sample sequenced in a study of blood T cell repertoires in COVID-19. Assay used: immunoSEQ multiplex PCR; TCRdb lists only in-frame clones, some missing. Of 250,000 to 400,000 clones in the sample, around 86% were seen once. Sequenced sample: peripheral blood. Every receptor here comes from a man aged 45-65 years with active or convalescent COVID-19.

This chain joins TRBV28 and TRBJ1-2; 11 nucleotides match TRBD1. This CDR3 is 16 amino acids long. Germline CDR1 reads MDHEN; CDR2 reads SYDVKM. Unmatched junction bases numbered 11, after V lost 5 bases and J lost 6 bases. CDR3 nucleotides: TGTGCCAGCAGTCCCCCCCGGCGGACAGGGGGCGATGGCTACACCTTC. Encoded protein: CASSPPRRTGGDGYTF.

The CDR3 DNA reads as TGTGCCAGCACCCTGGGACAGGTTGACGAGCAGTACTTC. Its translation: CASTLGQVDEQYF. J is TRBJ2-7 and V is TRBV2; 8 nucleotides agree with TRBD1. CDR1 is SNHLY, CDR2 FYNNEI, per germline. The CDR3 spans 13 residues. V shed 7 bases, J shed 5 bases, and the junction held 7 bases outside the gene matches. Supplemented by reference TRBV2 and TRBJ2-7, the full variable domain reads EPEVTQTPSHQVTQMGQEVILRCVPISNHLYFYWYRQILGQKVEFLVSFYNNEISEKSEIFDDQFSVERPDGSNFTLKIRSTKLEDSAMYFCASTLGQVDEQYFGPGTRLTVT.

The CDR3 DNA sequence: TGTGCCAGCAGCCTGACAGGGTTTAATTCACCCCTCCACTTT. Translation: CASSLTGFNSPLHF. The chain couples TRBV9 to TRBJ1-6; 7 positions match TRBD1. The CDR3 consists of 14 residues. Germline V gives CDR1 SGDLS, CDR2 YYNGEE. The V segment lost 4 bases and the J segment 6 bases; nucleotides outside the gene matches: 4.

This chain connects TRBV4-3 to TRBJ2-6, with a possible D match to TRBD2 (5 bases). The CDR3 length is 16 residues. V was pared by 0 bases and J by 5 bases, with 11 bases between. CDR1 LGHNA and CDR2 YSLEER come from the germline V gene. In nucleotides, the CDR3 is TGCGCCAGCAGCCAAGATGGGGTCGGGAGGGCCAACGTCCTGACTTTC. Translated: CASSQDGVGRANVLTF.

The table lists this clone with a count of one. This sequence joins TRBV2 and TRBJ2-1; maybe TRBD1 (6 bases). V lost 6 bases, J lost 10 bases, and 10 bases lay in between. Germline V gene data show CDR1 as SNHLY and CDR2 as FYNNEI. This CDR3 is built from 11 residues. CDR3 sequence: CASREGVEQFF. The DNA of the CDR3 is TGTGCCAGCAGAGAGGGGGTAGAGCAGTTCTTC.

J is TRBJ2-3 and V is TRBV4-1, with 8 bases fitting TRBD2. Germline CDR1 is MGHRA and CDR2 is YSYEKL. V dropped 6 bases and J dropped 4; count of bases not matched to a gene: 12. The CDR3 has 16 amino acids. CDR3 sequence: CASRGEAGDGADTQYF. CDR3 DNA sequence: TGCGCCAGCAGGGGGGAAGCGGGAGATGGCGCAGATACGCAGTATTTT.

The rearrangement uses TRBV11-2 and TRBJ2-3, with TRBD2 identical over 15 bases. CDR1 and CDR2 from the germline V gene are SGHAT and FQNNGV. V shed 1 base, J shed 0 bases, and the junction held 5 bases outside the gene matches. The CDR3 length is 19 residues. In DNA, the CDR3 is TGTGCCAGCAGCTTAGTTTGGACTAGCGGGGGGGAGAGCACAGATACGCAGTATTTT. Translated: CASSLVWTSGGESTDTQYF.

This clone was seen once. The chain carries TRBV9 and TRBJ1-1; possibly TRBD1 for D (5 bases). V lost 7 bases and J lost 0, with 10 bases in between. CDR3 length: 13 amino acids. Germline V gene sequence: CDR1 SGDLS, CDR2 YYNGEE. CDR3 nucleotides: TGTGCCAGCGCAGCAGGGCTGAACACTGAAGCTTTCTTT. Translation gives CASAAGLNTEAFF.

The chain carries TRBV5-1 and TRBJ2-7, with 9 bases matching TRBD2. CDR1 and CDR2 from the germline V gene are SGHRS and YFSETQ. The V and J ends lost 0 bases and 6 bases, in that order; junction bases with no gene match: 7. The CDR3 contains 15 residues. CDR3 residues: CASSLALAGVGEQYF. DNA for the CDR3: TGCGCCAGCAGCTTGGCTTTAGCGGGAGTAGGCGAGCAGTACTTC.

The chain is built from TRBV4-1 and TRBJ2-1, with a tentative D call TRBD1 (5 bases). Trimming left V 2 bases short and J 0 bases short, with 11 bases between. Germline V CDR1 and CDR2: MGHRA, YSYEKL. The CDR3 spans 16 residues. The chain's CDR3 is CASSQLDILSYNEQFF. The CDR3 DNA follows: TGCGCCAGCAGCCAATTGGACATCCTCTCCTACAATGAGCAGTTCTTC.

The chain links TRBV28 to TRBJ2-7, with 8 bases lining up with TRBD1. The ends lost 5 bases at V and 9 bases at J; junction bases unmatched: 12. The CDR3 runs to 14 residues. CDR1 is MDHEN and CDR2 is SYDVKM in the germline V gene. CDR3 sequence reads: CASSLDRGSSGQYF. The DNA of the CDR3 is TGTGCCAGCAGTCTAGACAGGGGCTCTTCCGGGCAGTACTTC. The full variable domain, completed using reference TRBV28 and TRBJ2-7, is DVKVTQSSRYLVKRTGEKVFLECVQDMDHENMFWYRQDPGLGLRLIYFSYDVKMKEKGDIPEGYSVSREKKERFSLILESASTNQTSMYLCASSLDRGSSGQYFGPGTRLTVT.

CDR3 bases: TGTGCCAGTAGTGAGGGAAGAGGTCAGCCCCAGCATTTT. This gives the protein CASSEGRGQPQHF. The V and J genes are TRBV19 and TRBJ1-5; unclear D gene. The CDR3 has 13 residues. The V gene's germline CDR1 is LNHDA and CDR2 SQIVND (reference sequence). V gave up 5 bases and J gave up 6 bases, with 11 bases separating them.

This clone was found once. The CDR3: CAISETGTGGTEAFF. The CDR3 DNA follows: TGTGCCATCAGTGAGACAGGGACAGGGGGGACTGAAGCTTTCTTT. The chain couples TRBV10-3 to TRBJ1-1, with 11 bases lining up with TRBD1. This CDR3 has 15 residues. CDR1 is ENHRY, CDR2 SYGVKD, per germline. V lost 2 bases, J lost 5 bases, and 4 bases stayed unmatched.

V gene TRBV28 combines with J gene TRBJ2-3; TRBD1 agrees at 7 bases. Trimming at V came to 5 bases and at J to 1 base, leaving 9 bases not matched to a gene. CDR1 MDHEN and CDR2 SYDVKM come from the germline V gene. CDR3 size: 16 residues. CDR3: CASSLPGTVGTDTQYF. The DNA for the CDR3 is TGTGCCAGCAGTCTCCCCGGGACAGTCGGCACAGATACGCAGTATTTT.

The chain couples TRBV2 to TRBJ2-5; D perhaps matches TRBD2 (5 bases). Germline V gene lookup returns CDR1 SNHLY and CDR2 FYNNEI. This CDR3 contains 15 residues. The V end was cut by 7 bases, the J end by 4 bases, with 19 bases between. The CDR3 spells CASNLRGAWGETQYF. The CDR3 DNA sequence: TGTGCCAGCAACCTCCGGGGAGCATGGGGAGAGACCCAGTACTTC.

This chain uses TRBV5-1 with TRBJ2-3; TRBD2 matches at 7 bases. Germline V gene data show CDR1 as SGHRS and CDR2 as YFSETQ. V shed 1 base and J 2 bases; nucleotides not matched to a gene: 7. This CDR3 is built from 16 residues. The CDR3 here is CASSLNPSGTTDTQYF. The CDR3 DNA reads TGCGCCAGCAGCTTGAACCCTAGCGGAACCACAGATACGCAGTATTTT.

This rearrangement joins TRBV19 to TRBJ1-5, with 8 positions matching TRBD1. V lost 3 bases, J lost 7 bases, and 5 bases stayed unmatched. The CDR3 sequence is 14 residues long. The germline CDR1 and CDR2 sequences are LNHDA and SQIVND (reference sequence). The CDR3 region has the DNA TGTGCCAGTAGTATTGGACAGGGTCGACAGCCCCAGCATTTT. Translation gives CASSIGQGRQPQHF.

Remarks on this clone: Additional DNA sequences in this sample encode the identical CDR3. This chain joins TRBV6-5 and TRBJ2-7; TRBD1 is a possible D gene (5 bases). The V end lost 0 bases, the J end lost 4 bases, and 10 bases lay between the germline ends. Germline assignment: CDR1 MNHEY and CDR2 SVGAGI. This CDR3 spans 14 amino acids. The CDR3 DNA follows: TGTGCCAGCAGTTACTCTCGTGGGGCTTACGAGCAGTACTTC. It yields the protein CASSYSRGAYEQYF.

V gene TRBV24-1 combines with J gene TRBJ1-4; TRBD1 is a possible D gene (6 bases). With 4 bases removed from V and 8 bases from J, the gap between germline ends came to 16 bases. The CDR3 is 15 amino acids. Germline CDR1 reads KGHDR; CDR2 reads SFDVKD. CDR3 residues: CATSDRTEGGEKLFF. The CDR3, as DNA: TGTGCCACCAGTGACCGGACGGAGGGGGGGGAAAAACTGTTTTTT.